This T cell receptor (beta chain) was sequenced during a study of vaccination and CD4 T cells after COVID-19 (dated by TCRdb to 2022 to 2024). Study-level background: Every convalescent patient had a positive nasal swab PCR test for SARS-CoV-2, with mild disease in 8 to 10 patients and severe disease in one. The convalescent cohort included six males and four females, with two Hispanic individuals, seven Caucasians, two Asians and one multiracial person. Participants got two doses of the Pfizer-BioNTech BNT162b2 vaccine (n=8) or two doses of the Moderna mRNA-1273 vaccine (n=2). Post-COVID blood samples were collected from convalescent patients a median of about 92 days after diagnosis, with a range of roughly 35 to 180 days. Post-vaccine blood samples were collected a median of about 72 days after the second vaccine dose, ranging from roughly 12 to 250 days. A few convalescent patients were sampled both early after vaccination (day 14) and late after vaccination (days 161 to 241). The cultures were stimulated with overlapping spike peptide pools from SARS-CoV-2 and from the common cold coronaviruses HCoV-NL63, HCoV-OC43 and HCoV-229E. Control cultures received a CEFX viral epitope pool as the positive control, an HIV-1 Nef peptide pool as the negative control, or no peptide. In ten to eleven COVID-19 convalescent patients and a few infection-naive healthy vaccine recipients, researchers compared the spike-specific CD4+ TCR repertoire from before mRNA vaccination with the repertoire from after.

Taken with the paper, the label for time point translates to: late sampling 161 to 241 days after vaccination in three convalescent patients. The treatment or condition tag for this specimen amounts to: roughly nine-day PBMC culture with coronavirus spike peptide pools or control peptides (ViraFEST assay). The ViraFEST assay, used in the study, expanded antigen-specific T cells with peptide pools and then identified the expanded clonotypes through TCR sequencing. The convalescent patients' positive SARS-CoV-2 PCR tests fell between March and December 2020, which was before the Alpha, Beta and Delta variants emerged in the United States. Each well held millions of PBMCs cultured with about 9.8 ug/ml peptide pools in IMDM containing around 5% human AB serum and 7.5 to 10 IU/ml IL-2. On days 3 and 7, half of the culture medium was replaced with fresh IL-2-containing medium. After nine to eleven days of culture, CD4+ T cells were isolated by negative selection with the EasySep CD4+ T cell isolation kit. Ficoll-Paque Plus gradient centrifugation was used to isolate PBMCs from whole blood, and the isolated PBMCs were then either used fresh or cryopreserved at -140C. Culture conditions were generally each tested in triplicate wells.

This clonotype was seen more than once but under ten times. No cognate antigen has been identified for it. Base qualities are not provided; no much larger clone lies one nucleotide away. Libraries came from PCR. At the Johns Hopkins FTIC core, DNA from the cultured CD4+ T cells underwent TCR sequencing with the Oncomine TCR Beta short-read assay. The QIAamp micro DNA kit was used to extract genomic DNA from the cultured CD4+ T cells. The Oncomine TCR Beta libraries from cultured CD4+ T cells were pooled using unique dual indexes and then sequenced on an Illumina iSeq 100. The published analysis was carried out like this. Non-productive sequences were removed, and CDR3s not starting with C, not ending with F or W, or shorter than 7 amino acids were discarded. Antigen-specific clonotypes were identified with the MANAFEST web application by comparing peptide-stimulated wells with reference and other culture wells. For a clone to be called positive, the clone needed an FDR below 0.05, an odds ratio above 5, and a productive frequency above 0.1% in at least two of three replicate wells. A clonotype was classed as cross-reactive if the clonotype showed significant expansion both in SARS-CoV-2 spike wells and in at least one common cold coronavirus spike condition. CDR3 homology was assessed with Levenshtein distances (stringdist) and unrooted phylogenetic trees (ape) in R version 3.6.1. TCRdb reran the public reads through fastp at Q25 and MiXCR, keeping productive beta chains. Rows with one shared CDR3 protein collapse into an entry with the most common genes and DNA. Here the V and J calls rest on TCRdb's processing, not on the authors' analysis. The table for this sample lists tens of thousands of distinct CDR3 sequences; around 33% of them were counted only once. The ten largest account for about 3% of the sample.

The CDR1 and CDR2 encoded by the germline V gene are ENHRY and SYGVKD. The V end loses 4 bases and the J end loses 5 bases, and a stretch of 14 bases separates them. The CDR3 runs 14 residues from the cysteine to the phenylalanine. The DNA shown is the 42-base CDR3, in frame from base 1. The study at large found these results: Nearly all vaccine-specific clones in convalescent patients (304 of 307) were mono-reactive for SARS-CoV-2 spike rather than cross-reactive with common cold coronaviruses. Among convalescent patients, a median about 86% of the SARS-CoV-2-reactive clones seen after vaccination appeared only after vaccination, which suggests priming specific to the vaccine. The number of convalescent patients in the study was relatively small, and the study did not examine early timepoints following natural infection. An increase in the median number of SARS-CoV-2-reactive clonotypes from 20 to 25 after infection to 38 after vaccination was observed, but the change was not found to be significant.

The V and J genes are TRBV10-3 and TRBJ2-5, with no confidently assigned D gene. This receptor was obtained from a human donor who had recovered from COVID-19. The starting material was CD4+ T cells from blood, cultured in vitro, obtained about 7 months after SARS-CoV-2 vaccination. The CDR3 reads CAISGRLEGETQYF. The nucleotides are TGTGCCATCAGTGGAAGGCTAGAAGGGGAGACCCAGTACTTC.